What follows are 28 T cell receptor beta chains derived from one specimen sequenced in a study of shared T cell receptors in the human thymus. Assay: immunoSEQ multiplex PCR; the TCRdb copy retains only in-frame clones and omits some. The sample lists 550,000 to 800,000 clones, around 85% occurring once. These data are also associated with another study on human thymus T cells.

The sample was thymocytes. All receptors come from a girl less than two years old with a congenital heart defect.

The chain has TRBV18 and TRBJ1-5; the match to TRBD1 covers 8 bases. The CDR3 covers 19 residues. Germline V gives CDR1 KGHSH, CDR2 LQKENI. Trimming took 3 bases from V and 6 from J; bases not matched to a gene: 19. The CDR3: CASSPPLNWTGRLSQPQHF. The CDR3 DNA follows: TGTGCCAGCTCACCGCCCCTAAATTGGACAGGGCGATTAAGTCAGCCCCAGCATTTT.

The chain joins TRBV11-2 to TRBJ2-3; 8 bases fit TRBD2. The germline V gene has CDR1 SGHAT and CDR2 FQNNGV. The CDR3 contains 17 residues. Trimming cost V 1 base and J 3 bases; bases outside gene matches: 9. The CDR3 loop reads CASSLAPSGHGTDTQYF. In DNA form, the CDR3 reads TGTGCCAGCAGCTTAGCCCCTAGCGGGCACGGGACAGATACGCAGTATTTT.

Only one count was recorded for this clone. The gene calls are TRBV4-3 and TRBJ1-2, with a tentative D call TRBD1 (6 bases). The CDR3 contains 14 residues. CDR1 and CDR2 (germline): LGHNA, YSLEER. The germline V and J ends were trimmed by 0 bases and 4 bases, with 9 bases remaining between them. CDR3 in DNA: TGCGCCAGCAGCCAAGAAAGGGGGAGCTATGGCTACACCTTC. Its translation is CASSQERGSYGYTF.

The rearrangement uses TRBV27 and TRBJ2-2, with 9 bases lining up with TRBD1. Germline V gene data show CDR1 as MNHEY and CDR2 as SMNVEV (reference sequence). CDR3 length: 16 residues. With 5 bases clipped from V and 6 bases from J, the junction kept 10 bases outside the gene matches. The CDR3 DNA is TGTGCCAGCAGTCTCGCCGGGACAGGGTCGCCCGGGGAGCTGTTTTTT. This translates into CASSLAGTGSPGELFF.

This clone occurred a few times. The chain links TRBV4-1 to TRBJ2-7; D is perhaps TRBD1 (5 bases). This CDR3 region has 14 residues. CDR1 and CDR2 from the germline V gene are MGHRA and YSYEKL. Trimming pared 2 bases from V and 5 bases from J, leaving 13 bases between. The CDR3 sequence: CASSQPGDRHEQYF. The CDR3 DNA sequence: TGCGCCAGCAGCCAACCCGGTGACAGACACGAGCAGTACTTC.

The chain carries TRBV10-1 and TRBJ1-6; D gene ambiguous. The CDR3 length is 13 residues. Germline values: CDR1 WNHNN, CDR2 SYGVQD (reference sequence). V was pared by 7 bases and J by 4 bases, with 8 bases between. For the CDR3, the DNA is TGCGCCAGCAACGCCGGGTATAATTCACCCCTCCACTTT. Translation: CASNAGYNSPLHF.

The chain has TRBV6-1 and TRBJ1-2; D remains ambiguous. Per the germline V gene, CDR1 is MNHNS and CDR2 is SASEGT. With 5 bases removed from V and 4 bases from J, the gap between germline ends came to 11 bases. The CDR3 has 13 amino acids. The chain's CDR3 is CASSRSGAYGYTF. The CDR3 coding sequence is TGTGCCAGCAGTAGATCCGGAGCCTATGGCTACACCTTC.

The rearrangement joins TRBV5-4 to TRBJ2-5, with D tentatively TRBD2 (5 bases). V dropped 3 bases and J dropped 1 base, with 10 bases sitting between them. There are 14 residues in the CDR3. Looked up from germline, CDR1 is SGHNT and CDR2 is YYREEE (reference sequence). CDR3 DNA: TGTGCCAGCAGCTCCACGGGGATCCAAGAGACCCAGTACTTC. Translating gives CASSSTGIQETQYF.

The chain recombines TRBV6-6 with TRBJ1-2; D is unresolved. Looked up from germline, CDR1 is MNHNY and CDR2 is SVGAGI (reference sequence). The CDR3 consists of 12 residues. V dropped 7 bases and J dropped 8 bases, with 14 bases sitting between them. CDR3 loop: CASMSEKRGYTF. CDR3 nucleotides: TGTGCCAGCATGAGTGAGAAGAGGGGCTACACCTTC.

V gene TRBV9 combines with J gene TRBJ1-1; D not resolved. Trimming stripped 4 bases from V and 2 bases from J, with 12 bases between. CDR1 is SGDLS and CDR2 is YYNGEE in the germline V gene. This CDR3 is built from 14 residues. CDR3 sequence: CASSPPERNTEAFF. CDR3 sequence (DNA): TGTGCCAGCAGCCCGCCGGAGAGAAACACTGAAGCTTTCTTT.

The sample holds a few counts of this clone. The V call is TRBV9, the J call TRBJ1-1; 9 bases agree with TRBD1. Germline lookup yields CDR1 SGDLS and CDR2 YYNGEE. Trimming cost V 4 bases and J 0 bases; bases outside gene matches: 4. The CDR3 is made up of 15 amino acids. As DNA, the CDR3 is TGTGCCAGCAGCCCTCGACAGGGGGTGAACACTGAAGCTTTCTTT. The encoded protein is CASSPRQGVNTEAFF.

This clone was seen more than once but under ten times. The CDR3 DNA reads TGCGCCAGCAGCCAAGCGGGACTAGACTACAATGAGCAGTTCTTC. Translated: CASSQAGLDYNEQFF. This chain joins TRBV4-3 and TRBJ2-1; 8 bases are a match to TRBD2. Unmatched junction bases numbered 2, after V lost 1 base and J lost 3 bases. Per the germline V gene, CDR1 is LGHNA and CDR2 is YSLEER. This CDR3 is 15 amino acids long.

This sequence joins TRBV4-1 and TRBJ2-3; TRBD2 matches 8 bases. The length of the CDR3 is 20 residues. Germline V gene sequence: CDR1 MGHRA, CDR2 YSYEKL. V trimming: 0 bases; J trimming: 2 bases; junction bases outside the gene matches: 16. Here the CDR3 reads CASSQDRGIVAGGITDTQYF. CDR3 in DNA: TGCGCCAGCAGCCAAGATCGGGGGATAGTCGCGGGGGGAATCACAGATACGCAGTATTTT.

This chain connects TRBV7-8 to TRBJ2-7; 9 bases line up with TRBD2. The germline V gene has CDR1 SGHVS and CDR2 FQNEAQ. This CDR3 contains 14 residues. V lost 0 bases to trimming and J lost 4 bases; unmatched junction nucleotides: 1. This CDR3 is CASSLASGGYEQYF. The CDR3, as DNA: TGTGCCAGCAGCTTAGCTAGCGGGGGATACGAGCAGTACTTC.

This clone has just a few counts. This chain links TRBV30 with TRBJ1-5, with D possibly TRBD1 on 6 matching bases. The V and J ends lost 5 bases and 1 base respectively, with 6 bases between them. The CDR3 sequence is 12 residues long. Germline V lookup: CDR1 GTSNPN, CDR2 SVGIG (reference sequence). CDR3 DNA sequence: TGTGCCTGGGACAGGAGCAATCAGCCCCAGCATTTT. Its translation: CAWDRSNQPQHF.

This sequence joins TRBV27 and TRBJ1-5; D possibly corresponds to TRBD1 (6 bases). The CDR3 covers 15 residues. Between the trimmed V and J ends, which lost 5 bases and 2 bases, there was a span of 13 bases. Looked up from germline, CDR1 is MNHEY and CDR2 is SMNVEV (reference sequence). CDR3: CASSLTGLRNQPQHF. DNA for the CDR3: TGTGCCAGCAGTCTAACAGGGCTGCGCAATCAGCCCCAGCATTTT.

This rearrangement joins TRBV6-6 to TRBJ1-1, with a possible D match to TRBD1 (5 bases). The CDR3 has 15 amino acids. The germline V gene has CDR1 MNHNY and CDR2 SVGAGI (reference sequence). The ends were cut back, 5 bases at V and 0 bases at J, with 13 bases in the middle. As DNA, the CDR3 is TGTGCCAGCAGTCGCGGCGGGGGACTGAACACTGAAGCTTTCTTT. The encoded protein is CASSRGGGLNTEAFF.

The chain has TRBV6-5 and TRBJ1-1; TRBD1 is a possible D gene (5 bases). Per germline, CDR1 MNHEY and CDR2 SVGAGI. With 2 bases removed from V and 2 bases from J, the gap between germline ends came to 9 bases. This CDR3 contains 14 residues. CDR3 sequence (DNA): TGTGCCAGCAGTTACGTAAGGGGAAACACTGAAGCTTTCTTT. Amino acids: CASSYVRGNTEAFF.

This clone has more than one count but fewer than ten. This sequence joins TRBV27 and TRBJ1-1, with D unresolved. V was pared by 5 bases and J by 5 bases, with 12 bases between. The CDR3 totals 13 residues. Per the germline V gene, CDR1 is MNHEY and CDR2 is SMNVEV (reference sequence). The CDR3 DNA follows: TGTGCCAGCAGTAGTGGGGAGAAGACTGAAGCTTTCTTT. Translated, it gives CASSSGEKTEAFF.

This clone has more than one count but fewer than ten. The chain has TRBV30 and TRBJ1-2; 7 nucleotides align to TRBD1. CDR1 is GTSNPN and CDR2 is SVGIG in the germline V gene (reference sequence). Trimming took 4 bases from V and 3 from J; bases not matched to a gene: 17. This CDR3 has 17 amino acids. In DNA, the CDR3 is TGTGCCTGGAACACCGGGACAGTGCCGGCGGTTGACTATGGCTACACCTTC. Its translation is CAWNTGTVPAVDYGYTF.

The chain combines TRBV28 with TRBJ1-1; D gene unclear. Germline V lookup: CDR1 MDHEN, CDR2 SYDVKM. Trimming pared 6 bases from V and 4 bases from J, leaving 12 bases between. There are 13 residues in the CDR3. The CDR3 DNA reads TGTGCCAGCAGGCGGGGTGGAACCACTGAAGCTTTCTTT. Its protein is CASRRGGTTEAFF.

V gene TRBV12-5 combines with J gene TRBJ1-1; D is ambiguous. CDR3 size: 15 residues. Germline V lookup: CDR1 LGHNT, CDR2 FRNRAP. The ends were cut back, 7 bases at V and 3 bases at J, with 18 bases in the middle. DNA for the CDR3: TGTGCTAGTGCCCCAGACCCCCAGGCGTACACTGAAGCTTTCTTT. It is translated as CASAPDPQAYTEAFF.

This clone was observed a few times. J is TRBJ1-1 and V is TRBV4-1, with D hard to call. Trimming left V 0 bases short and J 4 bases short, with 21 bases between. The CDR3 totals 18 residues. Germline V gene data show CDR1 as MGHRA and CDR2 as YSYEKL. CDR3: CASSQEKGGVQDITEAFF. The CDR3 bases are TGCGCCAGCAGCCAAGAAAAAGGCGGGGTTCAAGATATCACTGAAGCTTTCTTT.

The chain employs TRBV15 and TRBJ2-5, with D perhaps matching TRBD1 (6 bases). In germline, CDR1 is LNHNV, CDR2 YYDKDF (reference sequence). The CDR3 sequence is 16 residues long. V was clipped by 5 bases and J by 0 bases, with 16 bases between them. CDR3: CATSGGFRGYQETQYF. For the CDR3, the DNA is TGTGCCACCAGCGGGGGCTTCCGGGGCTACCAAGAGACCCAGTACTTC.

The chain's CDR3 is CASSDAKTGNTEAFF. The CDR3 coding sequence is TGCGCCAGCAGTGACGCAAAAACAGGGAACACTGAAGCTTTCTTT. The J gene is TRBJ1-1, the V gene TRBV10-2; D might be TRBD1 (5 bases). With 3 bases removed from V and 1 base from J, the gap between germline ends came to 12 bases. Germline CDR1 and CDR2: WSHSY and SAAADI. This CDR3 is 15 amino acids long.

The chain uses TRBV10-3 and TRBJ2-1; D may be TRBD2 (6 bases). Germline V lookup: CDR1 ENHRY, CDR2 SYGVKD. Trimming pared 10 bases from V and 5 bases from J, leaving 21 bases between. The CDR3 is 15 residues long. The CDR3 DNA sequence: TGTGCCACCCTGCCGGGACTCGAAAGAAACAATGAGCAGTTCTTC. Translation: CATLPGLERNNEQFF.

This clone was found once. This CDR3 is CASSRLLQVAGGSTEAFF. The CDR3 DNA reads TGTGCCAGCTCACGATTGCTGCAGGTTGCGGGGGGCTCCACTGAAGCTTTCTTT. The rearrangement uses TRBV18 and TRBJ1-1; maybe TRBD1 (6 bases). This CDR3 has 18 amino acids. Germline lookup yields CDR1 KGHSH and CDR2 LQKENI. V shed 4 bases and J shed 4 bases, with 25 bases lying between them.

The CDR3 here is CASLNPGQSDEQFF. CDR3 coding DNA: TGTGCCAGCCTCAACCCCGGACAGTCCGATGAGCAGTTCTTC. The chain recombines TRBV7-9 with TRBJ2-1; maybe TRBD1 (6 bases). The V gene lost 8 bases and the J gene lost 8 bases, with 19 bases spanning the gap. CDR1 and CDR2 (germline): SEHNR, FQNEAQ (reference sequence). The CDR3 contains 14 residues.